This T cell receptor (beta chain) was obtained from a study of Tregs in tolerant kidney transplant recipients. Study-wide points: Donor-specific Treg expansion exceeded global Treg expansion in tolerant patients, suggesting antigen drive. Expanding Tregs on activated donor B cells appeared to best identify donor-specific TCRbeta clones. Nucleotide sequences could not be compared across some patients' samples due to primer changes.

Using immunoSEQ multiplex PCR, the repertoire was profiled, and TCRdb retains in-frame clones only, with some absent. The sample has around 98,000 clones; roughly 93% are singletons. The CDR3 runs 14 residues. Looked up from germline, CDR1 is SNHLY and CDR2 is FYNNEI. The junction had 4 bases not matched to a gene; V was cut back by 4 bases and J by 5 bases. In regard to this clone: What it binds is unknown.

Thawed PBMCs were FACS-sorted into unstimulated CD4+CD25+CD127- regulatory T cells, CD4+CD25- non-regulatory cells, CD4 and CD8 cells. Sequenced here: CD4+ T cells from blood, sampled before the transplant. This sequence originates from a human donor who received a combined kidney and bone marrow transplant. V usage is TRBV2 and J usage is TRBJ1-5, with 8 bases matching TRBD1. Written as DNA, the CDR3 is TGTGCCAGCAGTGTACGACAGGGGCATCAGCCCCAGCATTTT. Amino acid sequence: CASSVRQGHQPQHF.